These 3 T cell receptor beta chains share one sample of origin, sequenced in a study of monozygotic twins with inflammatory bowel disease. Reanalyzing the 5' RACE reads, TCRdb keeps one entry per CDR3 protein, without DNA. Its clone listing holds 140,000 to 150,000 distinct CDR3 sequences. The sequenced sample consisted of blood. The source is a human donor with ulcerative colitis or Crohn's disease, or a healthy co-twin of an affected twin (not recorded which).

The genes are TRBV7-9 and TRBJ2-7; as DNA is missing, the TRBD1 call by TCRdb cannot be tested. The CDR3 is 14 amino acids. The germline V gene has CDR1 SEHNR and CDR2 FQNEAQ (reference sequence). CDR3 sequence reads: CASSLQGAEGEQYF. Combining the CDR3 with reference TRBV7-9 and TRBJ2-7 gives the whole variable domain DTGVSQNPRHKITKRGQNVTFRCDPISEHNRLYWYRQTLGQGPEFLTYFQNEAQLEKSRLLSDRFSAERPKGSFSTLEIQRTEQGDSAMYLCASSLQGAEGEQYFGPGTRLTVT.

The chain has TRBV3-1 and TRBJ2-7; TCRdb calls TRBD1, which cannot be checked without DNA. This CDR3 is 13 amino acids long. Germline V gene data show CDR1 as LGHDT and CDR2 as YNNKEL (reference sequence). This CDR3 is CASSNRVQREQYF.

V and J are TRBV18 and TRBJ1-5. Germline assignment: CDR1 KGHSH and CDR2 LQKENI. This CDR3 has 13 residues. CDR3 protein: CASSPGEDQPQHF.